This TCR beta chain was recovered during a study of OX40 agonist ivuxolimab in advanced cancers. Study-level results: Antigen specificity of clonally expanded peripheral T cells was not established.

Only in-frame clones appear in the TCRdb table, and some are missing; sequencing was by immunoSEQ multiplex PCR. The sample yields under 80,000 clones, about 89% seen once. From germline, CDR1 is MDHEN and CDR2 SYDVKM. This CDR3 comprises 15 residues. Deletions cut 5 bases from V and 3 bases from J, with 15 bases between. A note on this clone: The antigen remains undetermined.

This chain joins TRBV28 and TRBJ2-3; possibly TRBD2 for D (6 bases). The source material was CD4+ or CD8+ T cells sorted from blood, sampled in a trial of the OX40 agonist ivuxolimab. The sequence was collected from an adult with an advanced solid tumor such as melanoma, head and neck, liver or kidney cancer. CDR3 nucleotides: TGTGCCAGCAGTCCCGGCGGAGGGGTGACAGATACGCAGTATTTT. It is translated as CASSPGGGVTDTQYF.